This paragraph covers one T cell receptor (beta chain) sequence. The antigen remains unidentified. This record comes from a study of radiotherapy plus CTLA-4 blockade in lung cancer. Study-wide background: Under 20% of enrolled patients responded objectively, and more than 25% had disease control.

Study-wide results and caveats: According to reports, early shifts in blood T cell clones, alongside interferon-beta, forecast response most accurately.

V was shortened by 0 bases and J by 2 bases, with 12 bases between the two germline ends. CDR1 is SGHTS, CDR2 YDEGEE, per germline. The CDR3 sequence is 16 residues long. Generated by immunoSEQ multiplex PCR, the TCRdb table keeps only in-frame clones and is missing some. The sample lists about 53,000 clones; around four fifths were seen once. The sample here was peripheral blood, taken from a patient treated with radiotherapy plus ipilimumab. The clonotype originates from a human donor with non-small cell lung cancer whose response to radiotherapy plus ipilimumab could not be evaluated. The chain recombines TRBV5-8 with TRBJ1-5, with a tentative D call TRBD1 (5 bases). The CDR3 sequence: CASSLDSGVGNQPQHF. The CDR3, as DNA: TGTGCCAGCAGCTTGGATTCGGGGGTTGGCAATCAGCCCCAGCATTTT.